One and the same sample provided the 5 T cell receptor beta chains below, sequenced in a study of tumor-infiltrating lymphocytes in localized non-small cell lung cancer. Sequenced by immunoSEQ multiplex PCR; TCRdb stores in-frame clones only, minus some. The repertoire includes roughly 5,800 clones, 65% to 85% of them detected once, and roughly 9.7% sits in the top ten. The sample comprised lung tumor tissue. The receptors were sampled from a human donor with non-small cell lung cancer.

The chain links TRBV6-6 to TRBJ2-7; D might be TRBD2 (6 bases). This CDR3 is 15 amino acids long. Trimming left V 8 bases short and J 9 bases short, with 26 bases between. Per the germline V gene, CDR1 is MNHNY and CDR2 is SVGAGI (reference sequence). CDR3: CASSGGAPDLGGQYF. In DNA form, the CDR3 reads TGTGCCAGCTCGGGCGGGGCCCCGGATCTTGGAGGGCAGTACTTC.

The CDR3 reads CAWSVTGLAGFGEQFF. CDR3 coding DNA: TGTGCCTGGAGTGTAACCGGACTAGCGGGATTCGGTGAGCAGTTCTTC. This sequence joins TRBV30 and TRBJ2-1, with 12 bases lining up with TRBD2. Germline CDR1 and CDR2: GTSNPN and SVGIG (reference sequence). V shed 0 bases, J shed 9 bases, and the junction held 9 bases outside the gene matches. The CDR3 runs to 16 residues.

The chain employs TRBV19 and TRBJ2-7, with 13 bases matching TRBD2. The J segment lost 7 bases and the V segment lost 5 bases, leaving 11 bases of the junction unmatched. Germline-derived CDR1 and CDR2 are LNHDA and SQIVND (reference sequence). The CDR3 extends over 16 amino acids. DNA of the CDR3: TGTGCCAGTAGTCTTTGGACTAGCGGGAGCCGGGTGGAGCAGTACTTC. Its protein product is CASSLWTSGSRVEQYF.

The chain links TRBV9 to TRBJ2-1; 7 bases align to TRBD2. From germline, CDR1 is SGDLS and CDR2 YYNGEE. V shed 3 bases and J 0 bases; nucleotides not matched to a gene: 3. This CDR3 has 15 residues. CDR3 region: CASSGGLPSYNEQFF. The DNA for the CDR3 is TGTGCCAGCAGCGGGGGACTACCCTCCTACAATGAGCAGTTCTTC.

The gene calls are TRBV27 and TRBJ2-3; D may be TRBD1 (5 bases). V shed 3 bases and J shed 0 bases, with 16 bases lying between them. From germline, CDR1 is MNHEY and CDR2 SMNVEV (reference sequence). The CDR3 loop spans 17 amino acids. Written as DNA, the CDR3 is TGTGCCAGCAGTTTTTTCGGACAAAAGGCTAGCACAGATACGCAGTATTTT. This sequence encodes CASSFFGQKASTDTQYF.